These 8 T cell receptor beta chains were all obtained from the same sample, sequenced in a study of T cell repertoires in cytomegalovirus infection. No antigen has been assigned to these receptors. TCRdb fed the reads into MiXCR, producing one record per CDR3 protein. The profile shows approximately 120,000 distinct CDR3 sequences, over 30% of them singletons. Source: CD8+ T cells from cultured PBMCs, taken from culture after CMV antigen stimulation. The receptor set was obtained from a human donor in good health (CMV status not recorded). Some clones in this sample may be carry-over from other donors' samples.

The chain is built from TRBV4-1 and TRBJ2-7; 7 positions agree with TRBD1. The V and J ends lost 5 bases and 5 bases, in that order; junction bases with no gene match: 15. The germline gives CDR1 MGHRA, CDR2 YSYEKL. The CDR3 runs to 16 residues. CDR3 amino acids: CASSALAGGLSDEQYF. CDR3 coding DNA: TGCGCCAGCAGCGCTCTGGCAGGGGGTTTGTCCGACGAGCAGTACTTC.

This chain links TRBV28 with TRBJ2-7; TRBD1 agrees at 7 bases. This CDR3 spans 16 amino acids. Germline CDR1 and CDR2: MDHEN and SYDVKM. Unmatched junction bases numbered 8, after V lost 3 bases and J lost 0 bases. The CDR3 here is CASSFSPGQISYEQYF. CDR3 nucleotides: TGTGCCAGCAGTTTCTCCCCGGGACAGATCTCCTACGAGCAGTACTTC.

Ten or more counts support this clonotype. The chain has TRBV7-2 and TRBJ2-7; possible D gene TRBD2, 6 bases. This CDR3 is built from 16 residues. The V and J ends lost 2 bases and 3 bases respectively, with 17 bases between them. Germline CDR1 reads SGHTA; CDR2 reads FQGNSA. The CDR3 loop is CASSLNGASEGYEQYF. As DNA, the CDR3 is TGTGCCAGCAGCTTAAATGGGGCCTCGGAGGGCTACGAGCAGTACTTC.

The chain joins TRBV5-6 to TRBJ2-7, with D uncertain. Germline CDR1 reads SGHDT; CDR2 reads YYEEEE. This CDR3 is built from 14 residues. Trimming stripped 6 bases from V and 2 bases from J, with 15 bases between. The CDR3 is CASKLLTSAYEQYF. In nucleotides, the CDR3 is TGTGCCAGCAAATTACTGACATCCGCCTACGAGCAGTACTTC.

The chain uses TRBV6-2 or TRBV6-3 and TRBJ2-7; 8 positions agree with TRBD2. Germline trimming cut 0 bases from V and 3 bases from J; bases unmatched to any gene: 7. The CDR3 covers 16 residues. Germline assignment: CDR1 MNHEY and CDR2 SVGEGT. CDR3: CASSYSFQAGVYEQYF. The CDR3 DNA reads TGTGCCAGCAGTTACTCGTTCCAAGCGGGGGTCTACGAGCAGTACTTC.

This clonotype was detected many times. The chain is built from TRBV6-2 or TRBV6-3 and TRBJ1-6; unclear D gene. The CDR3 has 18 residues. Trimming removed 4 bases from V and 0 bases from J, with 16 bases in between. Germline CDR1 and CDR2: MNHEY and SVGEGT. CDR3: CASSSDEDGFSYNSPLHF. The CDR3 nucleotides are TGTGCCAGCAGTTCAGACGAGGACGGATTCTCCTATAATTCACCCCTCCACTTT.

This clonotype was seen ten or more times. V and J are TRBV7-2 and TRBJ2-3; 11 positions match TRBD2. The germline V gene encodes CDR1 SGHTA and CDR2 FQGNSA. The CDR3 has 16 residues. J lost 4 bases, V lost 5 bases, and 8 bases had no gene match. The CDR3 DNA is TGTGCCAGCAGCCGCCGACTAGCGGGGTTGCCAGATACGCAGTATTTT. Translation gives CASSRRLAGLPDTQYF.

The rearrangement links TRBV7-2 to TRBJ2-1; D may be TRBD1 (6 bases). This CDR3 has 16 amino acids. Germline V gene lookup returns CDR1 SGHTA and CDR2 FQGNSA. V dropped 7 bases and J dropped 3 bases, with 19 bases sitting between them. CDR3 sequence reads: CASTFRGGTGYNEQFF. The DNA of the CDR3 is TGTGCCAGCACCTTTAGAGGGGGTACAGGCTACAATGAGCAGTTCTTC.